These 12 T cell receptor beta chains were all obtained from the same sample, sequenced in a study of cytomegalovirus exposure and HLA in healthy donors (dated 2017 in TCRdb). The library was obtained by the immunoSEQ multiplex PCR assay. For the multiplex PCR, a mixture combining 60 forward primers for TCR Vbeta segments and 13 reverse primers for TCR Jbeta segments was used. TCRdb obtained this table from immuneACCESS and retained in-frame rearrangements with V and J assigned. These tables miss some clones; where compared with another copy, unresolved V genes account for less than half of the shortfall, and the remainder is unexplained. The sample table records approximately 100,000 clones; around three quarters of these occur just once. 4.1% of the sample comes from the top ten. Sequencing used PBMCs. The receptors were gathered from a female donor in good health and CMV-seropositive.

The chain employs TRBV7-9 and TRBJ2-5; D is ambiguous. TRBJ2-7 explains the end of the DNA better; the J call may be wrong. The germline CDR1 and CDR2 sequences are SEHNR and FQNEAQ (reference sequence). The CDR3 sequence is 14 residues long. Written as DNA, the CDR3 is TGTGCCAGCAGCTTAGAGGGTTGGGGCTACGAGCAGTACTTC. This codes for CASSLEGWGYEQYF.

The gene calls are TRBV7-2 and TRBJ1-2, with 12 bases fitting TRBD1. V lost 1 base to trimming and J lost 7 bases; unmatched junction nucleotides: 4. The CDR3 totals 15 residues. Per germline, CDR1 SGHTA and CDR2 FQGNSA. The CDR3 DNA reads TGTGCCAGCAGCTTAGTGGGACAGGGGGCGCTTGGCTACACCTTC. Translated, it gives CASSLVGQGALGYTF.

CDR3 protein: CASSYEGAGTEAFF. CDR3 nucleotides: TGTGCCAGCAGCTACGAGGGCGCGGGCACTGAAGCTTTCTTT. The chain combines TRBV5-5 with TRBJ1-1; D is unresolved. Germline CDR1 is SGHKS and CDR2 is YYEKEE (reference sequence). Trimming pared 3 bases from V and 4 bases from J, leaving 13 bases between. CDR3 length equals 14 residues.

The chain employs TRBV4-3 and TRBJ1-3; the D is unclear. Trimming cost V 3 bases and J 2 bases, with 17 bases left between them. The CDR3 is 17 amino acids. Germline V CDR1 and CDR2: LGHNA, YSLEER. DNA of the CDR3: TGCGCCAGCAGCCAGATTCTAGCATGGGGAACTGGAAACACCATATATTTT. This sequence encodes CASSQILAWGTGNTIYF.

V and J are TRBV18 and TRBJ2-5, with D maybe TRBD1 (6 bases). CDR3 length equals 15 residues. The germline V gene has CDR1 KGHSH and CDR2 LQKENI. Trimming shortened V by 3 bases and J by 1 base, and 12 bases separated the two germline ends. The CDR3 sequence is CASSPSDRFQETQYF. CDR3 bases: TGTGCCAGCTCACCTTCGGACAGATTCCAAGAGACCCAGTACTTC.

The gene calls are TRBV10-2 and TRBJ2-7; D is unresolved. The CDR3 has 13 residues. The V gene lost 4 bases and the J gene lost 2 bases, with 9 bases spanning the gap. Germline V gene sequence: CDR1 WSHSY, CDR2 SAAADI. CDR3 nucleotide sequence: TGCGCCAGCAGTGTTCTCTCGGCCTACGAGCAGTACTTC. Its protein product is CASSVLSAYEQYF.

This chain links TRBV28 with TRBJ1-1; 10 positions agree with TRBD1. J was trimmed by 10 bases and V by 2 bases; bases with no gene match: 1. Germline CDR1 is MDHEN and CDR2 is SYDVKM. The CDR3 has 12 residues. This CDR3 is CASSLGQGGAFF. As DNA, the CDR3 is TGTGCCAGCAGTTTAGGACAGGGGGGAGCTTTCTTT.

This sequence joins TRBV11-3 and TRBJ2-2; a possible D gene is TRBD2 (7 bases). The CDR3 is made up of 13 amino acids. The germline gives CDR1 SGHNT, CDR2 YENEEA. The V and J ends lost 7 bases and 4 bases respectively, with 10 bases between them. CDR3 region: CASTGGRTGELFF. DNA for the CDR3: TGTGCCAGCACGGGGGGCCGCACCGGGGAGCTGTTTTTT. The variable domain in full, completed from reference TRBV11-3 and TRBJ2-2, reads EAGVVQSPRYKIIEKKQPVAFWCNPISGHNTLYWYLQNLGQGPELLIRYENEEAVDDSQLPKDRFSAERLKGVDSTLKIQPAELGDSAVYLCASTGGRTGELFFGEGSRLTVL.

This clone occurred a few times. This chain connects TRBV9 to TRBJ2-1; 9 bases line up with TRBD2. CDR3 length: 15 amino acids. CDR1 and CDR2 (germline): SGDLS, YYNGEE. J gave up 4 bases and V 3 bases, and 5 bases lay outside the gene matches. CDR3: CASSARLAEYNEQFF. In DNA form, the CDR3 reads TGTGCCAGCAGCGCAAGACTAGCGGAATACAATGAGCAGTTCTTC.

The chain recombines TRBV27 with TRBJ2-7; 9 positions match TRBD2. The CDR3 extends over 14 amino acids. Germline CDR1 and CDR2: MNHEY and SMNVEV (reference sequence). Losses at the gene ends were 2 bases for V and 3 bases for J; bases not matched to a gene: 2. Here the CDR3 reads CASSLKLAGYEQYF. CDR3 nucleotides: TGTGCCAGCAGTTTAAAACTAGCGGGCTACGAGCAGTACTTC.

With respect to this clone: Germline and junction disagree at one end, which may indicate a read error. The DNA for the CDR3 is TGTGCCTGGGGACGGAGCTCTGGGGCCAACGGCCTGACTTTC. As protein: CAWGRSSGANGLTF. The chain links TRBV30 to TRBJ2-6; TRBD1 might be the D (5 bases). The CDR3 sequence is 14 residues long. CDR1 and CDR2 from the germline V gene are GTSNPN and SVGIG (reference sequence). The complete variable domain, with remaining parts taken from reference TRBV30 and TRBJ2-6, reads SQTIHQWPATLVQPVGSPLSLECTVEGTSNPNLYWYRQAAGRGLQLLFYSVGIGQISSEVPQNLSASRPQDRQFILSSKKLLLSDSGFYLCAWGRSSGANGLTFGAGSRLTVL.

The chain has TRBV25-1 and TRBJ2-3, with a possible D match to TRBD2 (6 bases). Germline CDR1 is MGHDK and CDR2 is SYGVNS. Deletions cut 5 bases from V and 0 bases from J, with 15 bases between. CDR3 length equals 16 residues. CDR3 sequence: CASSPRWGTSTDTQYF. The CDR3 DNA sequence: TGTGCCAGCAGTCCCCGATGGGGGACTAGCACAGATACGCAGTATTTT.